This T cell receptor (beta chain) was found in a study of technical replicates of blood from several donors. CDR3 length: 16 amino acids. The junction had 13 bases not matched to a gene; V was cut back by 4 bases and J by 6 bases. CDR1 and CDR2 from the germline V gene are SGDLS and YYNGEE. Clones were sequenced by immunoSEQ multiplex PCR, and TCRdb holds only the in-frame ones, with some missing. The sample contains tens of thousands of clones, 93% of which appear only once. The sequence was collected from a human donor in good health. The V call is TRBV9, the J call TRBJ2-7; TRBD2 agrees at 10 bases. Sequences were obtained from T cells isolated from PBMCs. The CDR3 DNA reads TGTGCCAGCAGCTCCTCCCCTCTAGCGGGAGCCATCGAGCAGTACTTC. It codes for CASSSSPLAGAIEQYF.